Below are 27 T cell receptor beta chains sequenced from a single sample in a study of cytomegalovirus exposure and HLA in healthy donors. In the PCR, 60 Vbeta and 13 Jbeta primers were used. Generated by immunoSEQ multiplex PCR, the TCRdb table keeps only in-frame clones and is missing some. This sample has some 200,000 clones; around 80% occur once, and the top ten carry around 2.4%. Source material: PBMCs. These receptors were collected from a woman younger than 45 in good health and CMV-seronegative.

This sequence joins TRBV29-1 and TRBJ1-2; D is perhaps TRBD1 (6 bases). Trimming removed 3 bases at V and 11 bases at J, with 22 bases between. This CDR3 is built from 14 residues. Germline CDR1 reads SQVTM; CDR2 reads ANQGSEA. The CDR3 loop is CSVDKGQLARGYTF. CDR3 bases: TGCAGCGTTGACAAAGGACAGCTCGCGAGAGGGTACACCTTC. The variable domain in full, completed from reference TRBV29-1 and TRBJ1-2, reads SAVISQKPSRDICQRGTSLTIQCQVDSQVTMMFWYRQQPGQSLTLIATANQGSEATYESGFVIDKFPISRPNLTFSTLTVSNMSPEDSSIYLCSVDKGQLARGYTFGSGTRLTVV.

This clone was detected a few times. J is TRBJ2-5 and V is TRBV28; TRBD1 is a possible D gene (5 bases). The CDR3 has 16 residues. The V gene lost 3 bases and the J gene lost 3 bases, with 17 bases spanning the gap. Per germline, CDR1 MDHEN and CDR2 SYDVKM. The CDR3 nucleotides read TGTGCCAGCAGTTTCAGATTCCAGGGCGAGAAAGAGACCCAGTACTTC. Amino acids: CASSFRFQGEKETQYF.

The V gene is TRBV23-1, the J gene TRBJ1-2; no definite D call. TRBV23-1 is known as an ORF, though its function is uncertain. Between the trimmed V and J ends, which lost 4 bases and 6 bases, there was a span of 6 bases. The CDR3 has 11 amino acids. CDR3 DNA: TGCGCCAGCAGTCGGCAGGATGGCTACACCTTC. Residues: CASSRQDGYTF.

The CDR3 DNA is TGTGCCAGTAGTACGCCGACACAGGGGGCGCCCACTGAAGCTTTCTTT. Residues: CASSTPTQGAPTEAFF. This sequence joins TRBV19 and TRBJ1-1; 9 positions agree with TRBD1. This CDR3 has 16 residues. Germline V gene data show CDR1 as LNHDA and CDR2 as SQIVND (reference sequence). V was clipped by 4 bases and J by 4 bases; unmatched bases: 10.

The V call is TRBV10-2, the J call TRBJ2-1; maybe TRBD1 (6 bases). Germline-derived CDR1 and CDR2 are WSHSY and SAAADI. V lost 0 bases and J 7 bases, leaving 10 bases between the germline ends. The CDR3 is 14 residues long. As DNA, the CDR3 is TGCGCCAGCAGTGAGTCTTTAACAGGGAATGAGCAGTTCTTC. Amino acid sequence: CASSESLTGNEQFF.

J is TRBJ2-7 and V is TRBV5-6; maybe TRBD1 (5 bases). V was shortened by 0 bases and J by 6 bases, with 7 bases between the two germline ends. Germline lookup yields CDR1 SGHDT and CDR2 YYEEEE. This CDR3 has 12 residues. In DNA form, the CDR3 reads TGTGCCAGCAGCTTGGGACAGACCGAGCAGTACTTC. This codes for CASSLGQTEQYF.

The chain employs TRBV27 and TRBJ1-5; D gene unclear. The V and J ends lost 3 bases and 5 bases respectively, with 23 bases between them. The CDR3 contains 18 residues. The germline V gene encodes CDR1 MNHEY and CDR2 SMNVEV (reference sequence). In nucleotides, the CDR3 is TGTGCCAGCAGTTTTTCCGGTTCTCCCCGGTGGTCCCATCAGCCCCAGCATTTT. Amino acid sequence: CASSFSGSPRWSHQPQHF.

The chain uses TRBV27 and TRBJ2-7; 10 nucleotides agree with TRBD2. The V gene's germline CDR1 is MNHEY and CDR2 SMNVEV (reference sequence). CDR3 length: 14 residues. V trimming: 4 bases; J trimming: 4 bases; junction bases outside the gene matches: 4. CDR3 sequence reads: CASSSLAGIYEQYF. Here the CDR3 DNA reads TGTGCCAGCAGTTCACTAGCGGGGATATACGAGCAGTACTTC.

A note on this clone: One junction end does not reproduce the germline sequence, and a read error may be involved. The gene calls are TRBV6-1 and TRBJ1-5; 7 bases are a match to TRBD1. CDR1 MNHNS and CDR2 SASEGT come from the germline V gene. CDR3 size: 14 residues. The CDR3 DNA sequence: TGTGCCAGCAGAGGGGGCGGTAGCAATCAGCTCCAGCATTTT. Translated, it gives CASRGGGSNQLQHF.

The genes are TRBV29-1 and TRBJ2-1; 9 bases are shared with TRBD1. The CDR3 length is 14 residues. After removal of 5 bases from V and 4 bases from J, the junction contained 6 bases not matched to a gene. Germline values: CDR1 SQVTM, CDR2 ANQGSEA. DNA for the CDR3: TGCAGCGTTCAACGGGGGACAGGGTACAATGAGCAGTTCTTC. Encoded protein: CSVQRGTGYNEQFF.

V and J are TRBV28 and TRBJ2-1; no clear D gene. The length of the CDR3 is 16 residues. Trimming pared 4 bases from V and 1 base from J, leaving 14 bases between. CDR1 and CDR2 from the germline V gene are MDHEN and SYDVKM. DNA of the CDR3: TGTGCCAGCAGTTCTGTTCCGGGTTTTTCCTACAATGAGCAGTTCTTC. Protein product: CASSSVPGFSYNEQFF.

The rearrangement uses TRBV4-3 and TRBJ2-7; TRBD2 agrees at 9 bases. In germline, CDR1 is LGHNA, CDR2 YSLEER. The CDR3 is made up of 17 amino acids. The V gene end was trimmed by 0 bases and the J gene end by 5 bases; junction bases not matched to a gene: 11. The CDR3 loop is CASSQEWAGGPLNEQYF. The CDR3, as DNA: TGCGCCAGCAGCCAAGAATGGGCGGGAGGGCCTTTAAACGAGCAGTACTTC.

This chain joins TRBV6-5 and TRBJ2-7; 10 nucleotides agree with TRBD2. CDR3 length: 15 amino acids. After removal of 2 bases from V and 6 bases from J, the junction contained 7 bases not matched to a gene. Germline V gene lookup returns CDR1 MNHEY and CDR2 SVGAGI. The CDR3 DNA is TGTGCCAGCAGTTACAGCGGGGGGGCCCCCTCCGAGCAGTACTTC. Protein sequence: CASSYSGGAPSEQYF.

This chain connects TRBV7-9 to TRBJ1-2, with 8 bases matching TRBD1. Germline V gene data show CDR1 as SEHNR and CDR2 as FQNEAQ (reference sequence). V lost 0 bases and J lost 8; bases outside the gene matches: 11. The length of the CDR3 is 16 residues. The CDR3 protein is CASSLADRDRLTGYTF. CDR3 bases: TGTGCCAGCAGCTTAGCCGACCGGGACAGGCTTACGGGCTACACCTTC.

The CDR3, as DNA: TGTGCCAGCAGGAGGGACGTGGGACATAGCGAAAAACTGTTTTTT. This codes for CASRRDVGHSEKLFF. J is TRBJ1-4 and V is TRBV2; a weak D match, TRBD1 (6 bases). V lost 6 bases, J lost 8 bases, and 19 bases lay in between. Per germline, CDR1 SNHLY and CDR2 FYNNEI. The CDR3 consists of 15 residues.

This chain joins TRBV19 and TRBJ2-5; 8 bases match TRBD2. The CDR3 is 14 residues long. CDR1 and CDR2 from the germline V gene are LNHDA and SQIVND (reference sequence). J lost 5 bases, V lost 7 bases, and 9 bases had no gene match. The CDR3 region is CASNRVGTSETQYF. DNA of the CDR3: TGTGCCAGTAATAGAGTCGGGACTAGTGAGACCCAGTACTTC.

V gene TRBV30 combines with J gene TRBJ1-5; no clear D. CDR3 length: 14 residues. Trimming shortened V by 1 base and J by 4 bases, and 11 bases separated the two germline ends. Germline values: CDR1 GTSNPN, CDR2 SVGIG (reference sequence). The CDR3 region is CAWSGLTANQPQHF. The CDR3 DNA follows: TGTGCCTGGAGTGGGCTAACAGCAAATCAGCCCCAGCATTTT.

The chain has TRBV5-1 and TRBJ2-7; 7 nucleotides agree with TRBD1. The germline V gene has CDR1 SGHRS and CDR2 YFSETQ. The ends lost 0 bases at V and 5 bases at J; junction bases unmatched: 5. This CDR3 is built from 14 residues. The CDR3 region has the DNA TGCGCCAGCAGCTTGGGACAGGGCGTCAACGAGCAGTACTTC. It translates to CASSLGQGVNEQYF.

The rearrangement links TRBV28 to TRBJ2-7; 10 nucleotides line up with TRBD1. Germline trimming cut 7 bases from V and 7 bases from J; bases unmatched to any gene: 7. The CDR3 sequence is 13 residues long. Germline lookup yields CDR1 MDHEN and CDR2 SYDVKM. The CDR3 bases are TGTGCCAGCACGGGACAGGGGAGGGGGGAGCAGTACTTC. Translated: CASTGQGRGEQYF.

This chain joins TRBV4-2 and TRBJ1-5; D might be TRBD1 (6 bases). Between the trimmed V and J ends, which lost 4 bases and 0 bases, there was a span of 10 bases. Germline V lookup: CDR1 LGHNA, CDR2 YNFKEQ. The CDR3 sequence is 15 residues long. CDR3 sequence reads: CASSPTDSSNQPQHF. The DNA for the CDR3 is TGTGCCAGCAGCCCAACGGACAGTAGCAATCAGCCCCAGCATTTT.

The rearrangement uses TRBV28 and TRBJ1-5; no reliable D call. The V end was cut by 5 bases, the J end by 6 bases, with 8 bases between. Germline assignment: CDR1 MDHEN and CDR2 SYDVKM. The CDR3 is made up of 12 amino acids. The CDR3 loop is CASSGYSQPQHF. For the CDR3, the DNA is TGTGCCAGCAGTGGGTACAGTCAGCCCCAGCATTTT.

The chain couples TRBV7-9 to TRBJ1-2, with D uncertain. This CDR3 contains 11 residues. Trimming removed 3 bases at V and 10 bases at J, with 9 bases between. Germline CDR1 and CDR2: SEHNR and FQNEAQ (reference sequence). CDR3 sequence reads: CASSFGVDYTF. The CDR3 nucleotides are TGTGCCAGCAGCTTCGGGGTTGACTACACCTTC.

In nucleotides, the CDR3 is TGTGCCAGCAGCTTGATAGCGGGAGGGGCCCTTAAGCTGTTTTTT. This translates into CASSLIAGGALKLFF. The chain is built from TRBV5-4 and TRBJ2-2, with 11 positions matching TRBD2. The germline gives CDR1 SGHNT, CDR2 YYREEE (reference sequence). The CDR3 has 15 amino acids. V lost 1 base, J lost 12 bases, and 8 bases stayed unmatched.

The chain uses TRBV11-2 and TRBJ2-1; 9 bases are shared with TRBD2. From germline, CDR1 is SGHAT and CDR2 FQNNGV. With 4 bases clipped from V and 1 base from J, the junction kept 8 bases outside the gene matches. CDR3 length: 17 amino acids. This CDR3 reads CASSYSAGGPSYNEQFF. DNA of the CDR3: TGTGCCAGCAGCTATTCGGCGGGAGGGCCTTCCTACAATGAGCAGTTCTTC.

The chain recombines TRBV7-8 with TRBJ2-1, with TRBD2 as a possible D gene (5 bases). The ends were cut back, 5 bases at V and 3 bases at J, with 17 bases in the middle. The CDR3 has 16 residues. Germline V lookup: CDR1 SGHVS, CDR2 FQNEAQ. CDR3 in amino acids: CASSPGNSGYYNEQFF. The CDR3 coding sequence is TGTGCCAGCAGCCCCGGGAACAGTGGTTACTACAATGAGCAGTTCTTC.

The chain has TRBV7-9 and TRBJ2-7, with D perhaps TRBD2 (6 bases). V gave up 2 bases and J gave up 7 bases, with 12 bases separating them. The CDR3 is 13 residues long. The V gene's germline CDR1 is SEHNR and CDR2 FQNEAQ (reference sequence). In DNA form, the CDR3 reads TGTGCCAGCAGCTTACCGGGACTTAGGGAGCAGTACTTC. This encodes CASSLPGLREQYF.

The CDR3 sequence: CASSEKQGGQGWETQYF. Here the CDR3 DNA reads TGTGCCAGTAGCGAAAAACAGGGGGGACAAGGATGGGAGACCCAGTACTTC. V and J are TRBV19 and TRBJ2-5; 8 positions agree with TRBD1. The CDR3 spans 17 residues. The J segment lost 5 bases and the V segment lost 6 bases, leaving 17 bases of the junction unmatched. Germline CDR1 and CDR2: LNHDA and SQIVND (reference sequence).